This TCR beta chain derives from a study of T cells after yellow fever vaccination. Study findings and constraints: FACS-sorted repertoires might harbor abundant contaminating clonotypes from the bulk population. Though weaker, the secondary response peaked faster, on day 5 versus 15. Most clones from primary vaccination were detected again post-booster (roughly 96% CD4, roughly 90% CD8).

The authors made TCR cDNA by 5'RACE template switching, adding a universal primer site and UMIs. TCRdb recomputed calls from the 5' RACE reads with MiXCR, one row per CDR3 protein. The sample contains approximately 580,000 distinct CDR3 sequences, about 15% of which appear only once. Trimming left V 5 bases short and J 8 bases short, with 18 bases between. The germline V gene has CDR1 SGHTA and CDR2 FQGNSA. This CDR3 spans 14 amino acids. This clonotype has a handful of counts. Its antigen is unidentified. The source was PBMCs, collected less than 6 days after the first yellow fever vaccination. The sequence was collected from a man between 18 and 29 years old who received the YFV17D yellow fever vaccine. The chain employs TRBV7-2 and TRBJ1-2; D perhaps matches TRBD1 (6 bases). CDR3 in DNA: TGTGCCAGCAGCCCCACACAGGGCTCCGGAGGCTACACCTTC. This translates into CASSPTQGSGGYTF.